This record concerns one T cell receptor (beta chain) sequence. Its antigen is unidentified. V was cut by 5 bases and J by 2 bases, with 15 bases left in between. CDR1 is SGHVS, CDR2 FNYEAQ, per germline. This CDR3 comprises 15 residues. The table came from immunoSEQ multiplex PCR; TCRdb's copy has only in-frame clones and leaves some out. The profile covers around 92,000 clones, with about nine tenths appearing a single time and around 9.6% taken by the ten largest. The data are from a study of T cell responses to AZD1222 COVID-19 vaccine. Regarding the study as a whole: After two AZD1222 doses, spike-specific TCR breadth and depth rose versus day 0. Repertoire sampling happened only post peak T cell response.

The sample here was peripheral blood, taken on day 0 of AZD1222 vaccination. This receptor was obtained from an adult in good health. This rearrangement joins TRBV7-6 to TRBJ1-1; TRBD1 is a possible D gene (6 bases). The CDR3 sequence: CASSREGGANTEAFF. CDR3 bases: TGTGCCAGCAGCAGGGAAGGGGGGGCTAACACTGAAGCTTTCTTT.